This T cell receptor beta chain is drawn from a study of blood T cells in healthy people across ages. For the second PCR, which ran for about 6 to 11 cycles, a sample-barcoded 5' primer and a J-beta primer mix were used. TCRdb passed the 5' RACE reads through MiXCR, listing each CDR3 protein once. The sample holds 550,000 to 750,000 distinct CDR3 sequences, over 20% seen once. The source is a man aged 65 to 85 in good health. The sequencing sample was made of blood.

DNA of the CDR3: TGTGCCAGCAGCTTGATGGGACAGGGGGATAACTATGGCTACACCTTC. Residues: CASSLMGQGDNYGYTF. The chain links TRBV5-6 to TRBJ1-2, with TRBD1 matching 11 bases. The junction had 3 bases not matched to a gene; V was cut back by 1 base and J by 1 base. This CDR3 has 16 residues. CDR1 and CDR2 from the germline V gene are SGHDT and YYEEEE.